The sequence of this T cell receptor (beta chain) was determined in a study of spatial heterogeneity in lung cancer. Study outcomes and limitations: Blood contained ubiquitous expanded tumor TCRs more at resection than at follow-up.

Germline V gene sequence: CDR1 SGDLS, CDR2 YYNGEE. The CDR3 extends over 16 amino acids. Trimming left V 4 bases short and J 6 bases short, with 22 bases between. On this clonotype: Its antigen remains unknown.

A unique molecular identifier was attached to every TCR cDNA molecule. TCRdb reanalysed the 5' RACE reads using MiXCR and keeps one entry per CDR3 protein. This sample has over 50,000 distinct CDR3 sequences, with around 8.2% found just once. Sample time point: sample taken at primary tumor resection. No cells were sorted before sequencing. The whole RNA sequenced was extracted from tumor, nontumor lung or frozen PBMC. The chain joins TRBV9 to TRBJ1-2; the D gene is possibly TRBD1 (5 bases). The TCR comes from a female donor with early-stage non-small cell lung cancer. The sequences come from PBMCs, collected at surgery. In DNA, the CDR3 is TGTGCCAGCAGCCCGAACCCCTCCGGGGCGAATGATGGCTACACCTTC. Translating gives CASSPNPSGANDGYTF.